This is a list of T cell receptor beta chains from one sample in a study of blood T cell repertoires in COVID-19. Assay: immunoSEQ multiplex PCR; the TCRdb copy retains only in-frame clones and omits some. The data show a few hundred thousand clones, with around nine tenths seen just once and 1% held by the top ten. The specimen was PBMCs or T cells enriched from blood (not recorded which). Receptors originate from a woman in her 30s who had been exposed to COVID-19. Each CDR3 is given with its conserved first and last residue. The order of the fields is clone size, D gene, V gene, J gene, CDR3 DNA, CDR3 protein. D genes are given only for firm matches. Part of the rows lack a size; the others show once, few, many or a class for expanded clones.

>-|-|TRBV19|TRBJ2-7
TGTGCCAGTACCCACGAGGGGGGGCACGAGCAGTACTTC
CASTHEGGHEQYF
>-|-|TRBV2|TRBJ1-3
TGTGCCAGCACCCGGGACACGCAGAGCTCTGGAAACACCATATATTTT
CASTRDTQSSGNTIYF
>once|-|TRBV3-1/TRBV3-2|TRBJ1-5
TGTGCCAGCAGTCATTCAGGGGTTATTCAGCCCCAGCATTTT
CASSHSGVIQPQHF
>-|TRBD1|TRBV11-3|TRBJ1-2
TGTGCCAGCAGCTGGGACAGGGGAGGCTACACCTTC
CASSWDRGGYTF
>-|-|TRBV7-9|TRBJ1-1
TGTGCCAGCAGCTTATTAGATGCTTTCTTT
CASSLLDAFF
>-|-|TRBV6-4|TRBJ2-3
TGTGCCAGCAGTGCCAAAAGCCCCACAGATACGCAGTATTTT
CASSAKSPTDTQYF
>few|TRBD2|TRBV2|TRBJ2-7
TGTGCCAGCAGAGAAAAGCGGGAGAGGGCCTACGAGCAGTACTTC
CASREKRERAYEQYF
>-|-|TRBV3-1/TRBV3-2|TRBJ1-3
TGTGCCAGCAGCCAAGTCCCGACAGCCGGAAACACCATATATTTT
CASSQVPTAGNTIYF
>-|TRBD2|TRBV19|TRBJ2-1
TGTGCCAGTAGGGAGATAAGAGCGGGGGGTGGTGAGCAGTTCTTC
CASREIRAGGGEQFF
>-|-|TRBV7-9|TRBJ1-5
TGTGCCAGCAGCCAACAAAACAATCAGCCCCAGCATTTT
CASSQQNNQPQHF
>-|-|TRBV10-1|TRBJ2-7
TGCGCCAGCAGTGGTAGACAGAACGGCGAGCAGTACTTC
CASSGRQNGEQYF
>-|-|TRBV5-1|TRBJ1-2
TGCGCCAGCACAGCAGGCCCCTATGGCTACACCTTC
CASTAGPYGYTF
>-|TRBD2|TRBV28|TRBJ2-2
TGTGCCAGCACCCGTAGCGGGTATCTCGGGGAGCTGTTTTTT
CASTRSGYLGELFF
>-|TRBD1|TRBV27|TRBJ1-1
TGTGCCAGCAGTTTAAAACAGGGGTCCACTGAAGCTTTCTTT
CASSLKQGSTEAFF
>few|-|TRBV7-2|TRBJ2-1
TGTGCCAGCAGCTTAGTTTATCCCCCCGAGGGTGAGCAGTTCTTC
CASSLVYPPEGEQFF
>-|-|TRBV12-3/TRBV12-4|TRBJ2-3
TGTGCCAGCAGCCGTCCGGGAGATACGCAGTATTTT
CASSRPGDTQYF
>-|TRBD1|TRBV7-2|TRBJ1-6
TGTGCCAGCAGCTTATTCGGGACAGATAATTCACCCCTCCACTTT
CASSLFGTDNSPLHF
>once|TRBD2|TRBV3-1/TRBV3-2|TRBJ2-3
TGTGCCAGCAGCCGACTAGCGCCACGCACAGATACGCAGTATTTT
CASSRLAPRTDTQYF
>-|TRBD1|TRBV14|TRBJ1-1
TGTGCCAGCAGCCGGACAGGGGGTGGGGACACTGAAGCTTTCTTT
CASSRTGGGDTEAFF
>-|-|TRBV19|TRBJ1-2
TGTGCCAGTAGTATGAGTGTCTATGGCTACACCTTC
CASSMSVYGYTF
>-|TRBD2|TRBV3-1/TRBV3-2|TRBJ2-5
TGTGCCAGCAGATTACGGGGACTAGCTGCGGAGACCCAGTACTTC
CASRLRGLAAETQYF
>once|TRBD1|TRBV5-1|TRBJ1-1
TGCGCCAGCACCCTCCCGGGACAGGGAACCGATCTGAACACTGAAGCTTTCTTT
CASTLPGQGTDLNTEAFF
>-|-|TRBV7-3|TRBJ2-7
TGTGCCAGCAGCTTATTAGGCGGGAACTCCTACGAGCAGTACTTC
CASSLLGGNSYEQYF
>-|-|TRBV24-1|TRBJ2-5
TGTGCCACCAGTTCGAAAAGCGGGTTACAAGAGACCCAGTACTTC
CATSSKSGLQETQYF
>few|TRBD1|TRBV5-1|TRBJ2-3
TGCGCCAGCTCATCAAGGACAGGGAGCTACTTGAGCACAGATACGCAGTATTTT
CASSSRTGSYLSTDTQYF